This T cell receptor (beta chain) is from a study of identical twins. Study-level points and caveats: Conclusions rested on cross-sectional statistics rather than following the same donors. The models gave estimates that fell short of the out-of-frame TCR alpha sharing seen in monozygotic twins. Cord blood beta clonotypes present at high abundance carried fewer insertions; no such pattern appeared in memory repertoires.

In the case of this clonotype: Its antigen is as yet unknown.

The CDR3 has 11 amino acids. The germline CDR1 and CDR2 sequences are MDHEN and SYDVKM. Trimming took off 0 bases at V and 5 bases at J, with 1 base between the two ends. The authors used template switching to add a universal primer site and gave cDNA unique molecular identifiers. Each CDR3 protein gets one entry after TCRdb re-called the 5' RACE reads with MiXCR. The repertoire holds around 530,000 distinct CDR3 sequences, with about 16% as singletons. This same sample was also taken into another study, of yellow fever vaccine responses in identical twins.

This TCR was sampled from a woman aged 18-29 years in good health. The V call is TRBV28, the J call TRBJ1-2; D ambiguous. The sample was CD4+ T cells sorted from blood. CDR3 DNA: TGTGCCAGCAGTTTATGGTATGGCTACACCTTC. It codes for CASSLWYGYTF.